Shown below are 21 T cell receptor beta chains from a single sample sequenced in a study of CD8 T cells in ankylosing spondylitis. Using its own MiXCR run on the 5' RACE reads, TCRdb lists one record per CDR3 protein. The sample has nearly 350,000 distinct CDR3 sequences; 14% to 15% are singletons. The sequencing input was blood, either unsorted or a sorted T cell fraction (not recorded which). The receptors originated from a male donor with ankylosing spondylitis or in good health (not recorded which).

This clonotype was seen ten or more times. The chain carries TRBV10-3 and TRBJ2-3, with D possibly TRBD2 on 6 matching bases. The CDR3 extends over 14 amino acids. CDR1 and CDR2 from the germline V gene are ENHRY and SYGVKD. Trimming took off 4 bases at V and 0 bases at J, with 8 bases between the two ends. The CDR3 loop reads CAISVAGSTDTQYF. The CDR3 DNA sequence: TGTGCCATCAGTGTGGCGGGGAGCACAGATACGCAGTATTTT.

This sequence joins TRBV7-2 and TRBJ2-7; D is unclear. The CDR3 spans 15 residues. Germline V gives CDR1 SGHTA, CDR2 FQGNSA. The V gene lost 1 base and the J gene lost 3 bases, with 13 bases spanning the gap. Written as DNA, the CDR3 is TGTGCCAGCAGCTTAGGGACCGCGTTCTTCTACGAGCAGTACTTC. Protein product: CASSLGTAFFYEQYF.

The rearrangement links TRBV12-3 or TRBV12-4 to TRBJ2-7; D is perhaps TRBD2 (6 bases). V lost 6 bases to trimming and J lost 2 bases, with 14 bases between them. The CDR3 runs to 14 residues. DNA for the CDR3: TGTGCCAGCAGCGCGTTGACTAGAGCCTACGAGCAGTACTTC. Protein product: CASSALTRAYEQYF.

This clonotype turned up a few times. The chain carries TRBV10-3 and TRBJ2-1, with a weak D call TRBD2 (6 bases). Germline V gene lookup returns CDR1 ENHRY and CDR2 SYGVKD. This CDR3 region has 11 residues. V was shortened by 4 bases and J by 10 bases, with 8 bases between the two germline ends. CDR3 protein: CAISGGDEQFF. The CDR3 DNA reads as TGTGCCATCAGTGGGGGGGACGAGCAGTTCTTC.

This chain connects TRBV6-1 to TRBJ2-2; 7 bases line up with TRBD1. CDR1 is MNHNS, CDR2 SASEGT, per germline. CDR3 length: 14 amino acids. V shed 6 bases and J 4 bases; nucleotides not matched to a gene: 5. The DNA for the CDR3 is TGTGCCAGCAGAGACAGGGCGGGCACCGGGGAGCTGTTTTTT. As protein: CASRDRAGTGELFF.

This clonotype was seen a few times. The V call is TRBV6-5, the J call TRBJ1-1, with no clear D. The germline gives CDR1 MNHEY, CDR2 SVGAGI. CDR3 length: 14 amino acids. Trimming cost V 0 bases and J 3 bases, with 8 bases left between them. CDR3 amino acids: CASSYSTGDTEAFF. In nucleotides, the CDR3 is TGTGCCAGCAGTTACTCAACTGGGGACACTGAAGCTTTCTTT.

This chain uses TRBV10-3 with TRBJ2-1; 8 nucleotides align to TRBD2. CDR1 is ENHRY and CDR2 is SYGVKD in the germline V gene. The CDR3 sequence is 13 residues long. Losses at the gene ends were 7 bases for V and 6 bases for J; bases not matched to a gene: 5. The CDR3 spells CAINAGGTNEQFF. The CDR3 region has the DNA TGTGCCATCAATGCGGGGGGTACCAATGAGCAGTTCTTC.

The CDR3 loop reads CASSLVASVNTDTQYF. The CDR3 coding sequence is TGCGCCAGCAGCTTGGTGGCTAGCGTGAACACAGATACGCAGTATTTT. The rearrangement uses TRBV5-1 and TRBJ2-3, with D maybe TRBD2 (6 bases). This CDR3 is 16 amino acids long. The V end was cut by 0 bases, the J end by 2 bases, with 13 bases between. From germline, CDR1 is SGHRS and CDR2 YFSETQ.

This clonotype was detected a few times. The chain is built from TRBV5-1 and TRBJ2-5, with 14 bases aligning to TRBD2. Germline assignment: CDR1 SGHRS and CDR2 YFSETQ. The trim removed 4 bases at V and 3 bases at J, leaving 5 bases unmatched. The CDR3 runs to 16 residues. Written as DNA, the CDR3 is TGCGCCAGCAGCCCTACGGGACTAGCGGGGGAAGAGACCCAGTACTTC. This encodes CASSPTGLAGEETQYF.

In this sample, this clonotype turned up many times. The chain links TRBV25-1 to TRBJ1-4; D not resolved. The CDR3 is 15 residues long. Between the trimmed V and J ends, which lost 0 bases and 7 bases, there was a span of 12 bases. Germline V gene sequence: CDR1 MGHDK, CDR2 SYGVNS. CDR3 bases: TGTGCCAGCAGTGAATATAGAGGAGCCTCTGAAAAACTGTTTTTT. Its translation is CASSEYRGASEKLFF. Complete variable domain (other parts from reference TRBV25-1 and TRBJ1-4): EADIYQTPRYLVIGTGKKITLECSQTMGHDKMYWYQQDPGMELHLIHYSYGVNSTEKGDLSSESTVSRIRTEHFPLTLESARPSHTSQYLCASSEYRGASEKLFFGSGTQLSVL.

In regard to this clonotype: A much larger clone is a single base away; this may be a read error. The chain combines TRBV2 with TRBJ2-3, with D perhaps assigned TRBD1 or TRBD2 (5 bases each). CDR1 and CDR2 (germline): SNHLY, FYNNEI. The CDR3 extends over 17 amino acids. The CDR3 nucleotides read TGTGCCTGCAGTTTAAGGGTTGGGGGACGGAGCACAGATACGCAGTATTTT. Translated, it gives CACSLRVGGRSTDTQYF.

V is TRBV12-3 or TRBV12-4 and J is TRBJ2-5; TRBD2 agrees at 11 bases. V trimming: 6 bases; J trimming: 4 bases; junction bases outside the gene matches: 10. The length of the CDR3 is 16 residues. CDR3 coding DNA: TGTGCCAGCAGCTTTACAATTAGCGGGAGGGGAGAGACCCAGTACTTC. Its translation is CASSFTISGRGETQYF.

The sample holds a few counts of this clonotype. The chain employs TRBV5-1 and TRBJ2-1, with 9 bases that match TRBD1. Germline-derived CDR1 and CDR2 are SGHRS and YFSETQ. The junction had 2 bases not matched to a gene; V was cut back by 0 bases and J by 7 bases. This CDR3 comprises 14 residues. Here the CDR3 reads CASSLGGTGNEQFF. The CDR3 DNA follows: TGCGCCAGCAGCTTGGGGGGGACAGGGAATGAGCAGTTCTTC.

In this sample, this clonotype turned up a few times. This chain links TRBV5-1 with TRBJ2-1; D not certain. V lost 5 bases and J lost 10, with 10 bases in between. The CDR3 loop spans 11 amino acids. Germline V gene sequence: CDR1 SGHRS, CDR2 YFSETQ. The CDR3 DNA sequence: TGCGCCAGCAGTTGGGCGAGGGAGCAGTTCTTC. Encoded protein: CASSWAREQFF.

The chain recombines TRBV4-1 with TRBJ2-3; 12 bases are shared with TRBD2. The CDR3 loop spans 17 amino acids. Germline V CDR1 and CDR2: MGHRA, YSYEKL. With V trimmed by 5 bases and J by 7 bases, 13 bases remained unmatched. The CDR3 loop is CASSAGLAGVRANTQYF. The CDR3 DNA reads as TGCGCCAGCAGCGCGGGACTAGCGGGTGTTCGCGCGAATACGCAGTATTTT.

In its sample, this clonotype was seen many times. The J gene is TRBJ1-2, the V gene TRBV7-8; no definite D call. Germline V gene sequence: CDR1 SGHVS, CDR2 FQNEAQ. The CDR3 contains 12 residues. The V end was cut by 3 bases, the J end by 5 bases, with 7 bases between. CDR3 DNA sequence: TGTGCCAGCAGCTTTCGAAGTTATGGCTACACCTTC. Encoded protein: CASSFRSYGYTF.

This clonotype appeared a few times. The chain is built from TRBV12-3 or TRBV12-4 and TRBJ2-3; 13 bases agree with TRBD2. V lost 1 base to trimming and J lost 3 bases; unmatched junction nucleotides: 13. This CDR3 region has 20 residues. The CDR3 here is CASSLEVTSGRRVRTDTQYF. CDR3 sequence (DNA): TGTGCCAGCAGTTTAGAGGTGACTAGCGGGAGGAGAGTGCGGACAGATACGCAGTATTTT.

In this sample, this clonotype turned up many times. The CDR3 DNA reads as TGTGCCAGCAGCACGGGGACCTATGGCTACACCTTC. Protein: CASSTGTYGYTF. The chain joins TRBV5-6 to TRBJ1-2; weak D call: TRBD1 (5 bases). Germline V gene sequence: CDR1 SGHDT, CDR2 YYEEEE. Between the trimmed V and J ends, which lost 4 bases and 4 bases, there was a span of 8 bases. The CDR3 loop spans 12 amino acids.

This clonotype was detected only a few times. The rearrangement joins TRBV7-2 to TRBJ2-2; 7 positions agree with TRBD1. The germline V gene encodes CDR1 SGHTA and CDR2 FQGNSA. The CDR3 is 17 residues long. Trimming cost V 2 bases and J 5 bases; bases outside gene matches: 11. Here the CDR3 reads CASSLKGASLGTGELFF. The CDR3 coding sequence is TGTGCCAGCAGCTTAAAGGGGGCTTCTCTTGGGACCGGGGAGCTGTTTTTT.

V is TRBV5-1 and J is TRBJ2-5; 10 bases align to TRBD2. V was clipped by 4 bases and J by 2 bases; unmatched bases: 8. Per germline, CDR1 SGHRS and CDR2 YFSETQ. CDR3 length equals 16 residues. Here the CDR3 reads CASSTLAGGRQETQYF. The CDR3 nucleotides are TGCGCCAGCAGCACCTTAGCGGGGGGACGACAAGAGACCCAGTACTTC. The full variable domain, in which reference TRBV5-1 and TRBJ2-5 provide the parts outside the CDR3, is KAGVTQTPRYLIKTRGQQVTLSCSPISGHRSVSWYQQTPGQGLQFLFEYFSETQRNKGNFPGRFSGRQFSNSRSEMNVSTLELGDSALYLCASSTLAGGRQETQYFGPGTRLLVL.

This chain uses TRBV28 with TRBJ1-2; maybe TRBD1 (5 bases). Trimming shortened V by 2 bases and J by 4 bases, and 11 bases separated the two germline ends. From germline, CDR1 is MDHEN and CDR2 SYDVKM. The CDR3 runs to 14 residues. As DNA, the CDR3 is TGTGCCAGCAGTTTAGGGGCCGGGCTCTATGGCTACACCTTC. Translating it yields CASSLGAGLYGYTF.